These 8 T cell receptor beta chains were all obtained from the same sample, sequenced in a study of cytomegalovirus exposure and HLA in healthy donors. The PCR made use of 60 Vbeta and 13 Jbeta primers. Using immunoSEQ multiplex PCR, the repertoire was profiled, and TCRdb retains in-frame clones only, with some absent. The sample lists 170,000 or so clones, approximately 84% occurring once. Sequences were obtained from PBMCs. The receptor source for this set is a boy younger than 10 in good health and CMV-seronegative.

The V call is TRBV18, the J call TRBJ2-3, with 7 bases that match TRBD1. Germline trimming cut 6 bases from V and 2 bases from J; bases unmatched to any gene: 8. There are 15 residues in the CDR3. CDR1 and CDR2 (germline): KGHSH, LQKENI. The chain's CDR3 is CASSPVTGHTDTQYF. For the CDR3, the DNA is TGTGCCAGCTCTCCGGTGACAGGGCACACAGATACGCAGTATTTT.

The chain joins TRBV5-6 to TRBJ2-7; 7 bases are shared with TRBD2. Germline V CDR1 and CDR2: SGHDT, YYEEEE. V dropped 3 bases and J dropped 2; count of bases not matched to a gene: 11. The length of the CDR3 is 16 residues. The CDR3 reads CASSSGTTTRPYEQYF. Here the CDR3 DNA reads TGTGCCAGCAGCTCCGGGACTACCACTCGCCCCTACGAGCAGTACTTC. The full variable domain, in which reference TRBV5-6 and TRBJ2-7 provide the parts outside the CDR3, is DAGVTQSPTHLIKTRGQQVTLRCSPKSGHDTVSWYQQALGQGPQFIFQYYEEEERQRGNFPDRFSGHQFPNYSSELNVNALLLGDSALYLCASSSGTTTRPYEQYFGPGTRLTVT.

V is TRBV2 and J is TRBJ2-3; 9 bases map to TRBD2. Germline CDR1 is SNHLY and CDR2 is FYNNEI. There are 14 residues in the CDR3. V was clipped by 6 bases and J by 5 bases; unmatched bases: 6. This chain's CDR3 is CASRGGLAKDTQYF. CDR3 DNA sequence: TGTGCCAGCAGGGGCGGACTAGCGAAAGATACGCAGTATTTT.

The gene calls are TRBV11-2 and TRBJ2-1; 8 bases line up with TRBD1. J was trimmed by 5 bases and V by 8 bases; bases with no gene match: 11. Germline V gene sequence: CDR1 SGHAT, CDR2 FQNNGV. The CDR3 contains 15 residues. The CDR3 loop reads CASCEDRAAHNEQFF. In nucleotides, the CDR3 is TGTGCCAGCTGTGAGGACAGGGCCGCACACAATGAGCAGTTCTTC.

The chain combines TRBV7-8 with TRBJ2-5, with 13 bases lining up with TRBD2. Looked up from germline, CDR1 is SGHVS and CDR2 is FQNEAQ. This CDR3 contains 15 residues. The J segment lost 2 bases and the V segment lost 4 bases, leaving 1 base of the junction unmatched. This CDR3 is CASSSGLAGQETQYF. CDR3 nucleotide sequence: TGTGCCAGCAGCTCGGGACTAGCGGGGCAAGAGACCCAGTACTTC.

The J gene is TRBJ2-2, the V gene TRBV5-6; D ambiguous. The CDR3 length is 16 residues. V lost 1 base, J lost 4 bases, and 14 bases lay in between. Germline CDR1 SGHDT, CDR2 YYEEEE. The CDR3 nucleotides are TGTGCCAGCAGCTTGTGGCGGCGCATGGGCACCGGGGAGCTGTTTTTT. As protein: CASSLWRRMGTGELFF. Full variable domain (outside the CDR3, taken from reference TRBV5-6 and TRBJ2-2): DAGVTQSPTHLIKTRGQQVTLRCSPKSGHDTVSWYQQALGQGPQFIFQYYEEEERQRGNFPDRFSGHQFPNYSSELNVNALLLGDSALYLCASSLWRRMGTGELFFGEGSRLTVL.

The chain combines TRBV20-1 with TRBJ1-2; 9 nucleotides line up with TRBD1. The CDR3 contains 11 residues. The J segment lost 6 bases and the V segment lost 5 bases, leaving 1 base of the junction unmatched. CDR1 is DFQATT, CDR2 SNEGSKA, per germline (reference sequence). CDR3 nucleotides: TGCAGTGCTGGGACAGGGAATGGCTACACCTTC. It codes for CSAGTGNGYTF.

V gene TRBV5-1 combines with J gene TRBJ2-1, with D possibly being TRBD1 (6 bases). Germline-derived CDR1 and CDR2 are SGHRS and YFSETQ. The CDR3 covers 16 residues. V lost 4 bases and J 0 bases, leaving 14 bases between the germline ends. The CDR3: CASSGTPGASYNEQFF. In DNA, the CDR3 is TGCGCCAGCAGCGGAACCCCAGGGGCCTCCTACAATGAGCAGTTCTTC. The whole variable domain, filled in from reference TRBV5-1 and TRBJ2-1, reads KAGVTQTPRYLIKTRGQQVTLSCSPISGHRSVSWYQQTPGQGLQFLFEYFSETQRNKGNFPGRFSGRQFSNSRSEMNVSTLELGDSALYLCASSGTPGASYNEQFFGPGTRLTVL.